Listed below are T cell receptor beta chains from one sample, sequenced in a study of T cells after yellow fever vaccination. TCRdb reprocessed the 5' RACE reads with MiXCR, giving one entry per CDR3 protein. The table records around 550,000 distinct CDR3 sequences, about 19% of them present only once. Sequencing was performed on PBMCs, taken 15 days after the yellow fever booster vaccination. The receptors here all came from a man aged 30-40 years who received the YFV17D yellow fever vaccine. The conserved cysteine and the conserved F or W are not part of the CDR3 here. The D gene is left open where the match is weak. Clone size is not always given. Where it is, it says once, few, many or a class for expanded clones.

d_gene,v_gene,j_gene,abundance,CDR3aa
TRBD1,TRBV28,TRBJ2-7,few,ASIYRGGEQY
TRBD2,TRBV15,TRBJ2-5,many,ATSPGLAPQETQY
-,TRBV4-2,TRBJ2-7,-,ASSQGGVQSSYEQY
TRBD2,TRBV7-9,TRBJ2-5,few,ASSRLAGDETQY
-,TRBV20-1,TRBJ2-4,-,SAKKGTKNIQY
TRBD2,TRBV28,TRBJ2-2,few,ATRTSGSWSGELF
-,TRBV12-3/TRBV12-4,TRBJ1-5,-,ASSPSGTLNQPQH
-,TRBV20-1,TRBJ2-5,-,SAPRSSGDQETQY
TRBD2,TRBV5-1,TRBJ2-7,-,ASSLVSGGTYEQY
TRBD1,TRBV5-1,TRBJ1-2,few,ASSSGQGGNYGYT
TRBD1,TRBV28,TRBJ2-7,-,ASRIQGEYEQY
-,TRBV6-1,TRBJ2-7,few,ATTQMGIYEQY
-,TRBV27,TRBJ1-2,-,ASRGVAANYGYT
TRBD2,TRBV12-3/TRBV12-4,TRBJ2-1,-,ASSFRLAGRGQF
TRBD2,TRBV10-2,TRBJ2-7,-,ASRGLAGDFDDEQY
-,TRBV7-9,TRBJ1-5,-,ASTPSGNQPQH
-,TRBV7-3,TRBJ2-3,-,ASSLSGGPPSTDTQY
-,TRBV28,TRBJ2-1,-,ASSAFGGAYNEQF
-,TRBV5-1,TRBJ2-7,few,ASSLDAGTSYEQY
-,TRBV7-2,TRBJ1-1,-,ASSRTDLNTEAF
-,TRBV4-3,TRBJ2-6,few,ASSQGTSDSGANVLT
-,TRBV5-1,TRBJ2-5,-,ASSPANARIETQY
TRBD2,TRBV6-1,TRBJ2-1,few,ASRRSGPYNEQF
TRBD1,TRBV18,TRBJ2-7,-,ASSPTIVGQGALQY
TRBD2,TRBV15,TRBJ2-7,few,ATSREAGLVYEQY
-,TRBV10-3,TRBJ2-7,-,AIRPGVGQSHEQY
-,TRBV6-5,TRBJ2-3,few,ASSYFGAALDTQY
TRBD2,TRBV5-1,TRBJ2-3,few,AGSSGKSTDTQY
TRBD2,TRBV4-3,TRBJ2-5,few,ASSQDFLAGQETQY
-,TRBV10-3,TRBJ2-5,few,AIRVGETQY
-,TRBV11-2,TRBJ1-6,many,ASSLLNSPLH
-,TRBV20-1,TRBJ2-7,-,SARDHGAYEQY
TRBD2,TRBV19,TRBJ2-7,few,ASGTSGRAAYEQY
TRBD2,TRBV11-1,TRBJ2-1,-,ASSSTAGEREDGNEQF
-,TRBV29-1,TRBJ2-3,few,SVAPDSTDTQY
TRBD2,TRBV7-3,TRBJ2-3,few,ASSLMSSGKDTQY
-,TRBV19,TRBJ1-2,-,ASSTPYGRKDGYT
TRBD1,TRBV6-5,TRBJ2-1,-,ASSYSMGQGNNEQF
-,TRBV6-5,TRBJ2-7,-,ASSLRDTPYEQY
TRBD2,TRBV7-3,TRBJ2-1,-,ASSATESGRVDNEQF
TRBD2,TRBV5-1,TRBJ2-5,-,ASSLQGLAGVSETQY
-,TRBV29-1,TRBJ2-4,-,SVVWDIQY
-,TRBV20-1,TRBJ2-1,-,SARNPSYNEQF
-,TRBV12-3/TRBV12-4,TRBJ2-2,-,ASSLAVPGELF